Listed below are T cell receptor beta chains from one sample, sequenced in a study of beta chain features in type 1 diabetes. Assay used: immunoSEQ multiplex PCR; TCRdb lists only in-frame clones, some missing. The repertoire holds 450,000 or so clones, with 9.5% to 12% as singletons. The sequenced material came from naive CD4+ T cells from blood. The receptors derive from a woman aged 18-29 years in good health. Each CDR3 is given with its conserved first and last residue. The D gene is left open where the match is weak. Size tells how often a clone was seen (once, few, many) or the class of an expanded clone, and some rows leave it out.

D	size	V	J	DNA	CDR3
NA	few	TRBV7-2	TRBJ2-5	TGTGCCAGCAGCCGGGTCGGCCAAGAGACCCAGTACTTC	CASSRVGQETQYF
NA	few	TRBV5-1	TRBJ2-3	TGCGCCAGCAGCTTGGTACAGACTAGCACAGATACGCAGTATTTT	CASSLVQTSTDTQYF
NA	few	TRBV5-4	TRBJ2-5	TGTGCCAGCAGCCCGAATACAGCCACGGGGGAGACCCAGTACTTC	CASSPNTATGETQYF
NA	many	TRBV28	TRBJ2-1	TGTGCCAGCAGTTCGCAAGGGGCGACAGCCCCCATGCTCTTC	CASSSQGATAPMLF
NA	NA	TRBV9	TRBJ2-3	TGTGCCAGCAGCCTCCGTCCGGTAGATACGCAGTATTTT	CASSLRPVDTQYF
NA	few	TRBV7-9	TRBJ2-3	TGTGCCAGCAGCTTAGCGGGAGTGGTAGATACGCAGTATTTT	CASSLAGVVDTQYF
TRBD1	NA	TRBV5-4	TRBJ1-1	TGTGCCAGCAGCTTGGAGGCCAGGGGGTCGACTGAAGCTTTCTTT	CASSLEARGSTEAFF
NA	once	TRBV27	TRBJ1-6	TGTGCCAGCAGGGGCACAGGGCCCTCCTATAATTCACCCCTCCACTTT	CASRGTGPSYNSPLHF
NA	NA	TRBV18	TRBJ2-1	TGTGCCAGCTCACCACCGAAGTCTAGCGTGTACAATGAGCAGTTCTTC	CASSPPKSSVYNEQFF
TRBD2	few	TRBV18	TRBJ2-4	TGTGCCAGCTCACCACCCGGGGGGGACATTCAGTACTTC	CASSPPGGDIQYF
NA	few	TRBV7-3	TRBJ2-7	TGTGCCAGCAGCTTAACGCCGGCCCCCTCCTACGAGCAGTACTTC	CASSLTPAPSYEQYF
NA	few	TRBV18	TRBJ2-3	TGTGCCAGCTCACCCGTGGGACAAGGGCCCACAGATACGCAGTATTTT	CASSPVGQGPTDTQYF
NA	NA	TRBV6-5	TRBJ1-2	TGTGCCAGCAGTTCGGACAGACCCTATGGCTACACCTTC	CASSSDRPYGYTF
NA	NA	TRBV2	TRBJ2-3	TGTGCCAGCAGGGCCGGTATGGGCGGCAGCACAGATACGCAGTATTTT	CASRAGMGGSTDTQYF
NA	few	TRBV9	TRBJ1-4	TGTGCCAGCAGCGCAAGCGGCGCAACTAATGAAAAACTGTTTTTT	CASSASGATNEKLFF
NA	few	TRBV29-1	TRBJ2-1	TGCAGCGCAGGATTTGTACGCGGGAATGAGCAGTTCTTC	CSAGFVRGNEQFF
TRBD1	few	TRBV18	TRBJ1-1	TGTGCCAGCTCACTGACAGGGGTCACTGAAGCTTTCTTT	CASSLTGVTEAFF
NA	NA	TRBV15	TRBJ2-1	TGTGCCACCAGCAGACTCATCGACCGCTACATCTACAATGAGCAGTTCTTC	CATSRLIDRYIYNEQFF
TRBD2	NA	TRBV29-1	TRBJ2-1	TGCAGCGTTTTTCGACTAGCGGGAGTTTTTGTCAACAATGAGCAGTTCTTC	CSVFRLAGVFVNNEQFF
TRBD1	few	TRBV7-9	TRBJ2-1	TGTGCCAGCAGCGTAACAGGGGATGAGCAGTTCTTC	CASSVTGDEQFF
NA	NA	TRBV7-8	TRBJ1-6	TGTGCCAGCAGCTTAGACTCTGGGCTCAATTCACCCCTCCACTTT	CASSLDSGLNSPLHF
NA	NA	TRBV4-1	TRBJ2-5	TGCGCCAGCAGCCAAGTCGATCGGTTGGAGACCCAGTACTTC	CASSQVDRLETQYF
NA	NA	TRBV27	TRBJ2-5	TGTGCCAGCAGTCTGGGTCTCACTCAAGAGACCCAGTACTTC	CASSLGLTQETQYF
NA	few	TRBV5-1	TRBJ2-3	TGCGCCAGCACCCAAGGAGTGACAGATACGCAGTATTTT	CASTQGVTDTQYF